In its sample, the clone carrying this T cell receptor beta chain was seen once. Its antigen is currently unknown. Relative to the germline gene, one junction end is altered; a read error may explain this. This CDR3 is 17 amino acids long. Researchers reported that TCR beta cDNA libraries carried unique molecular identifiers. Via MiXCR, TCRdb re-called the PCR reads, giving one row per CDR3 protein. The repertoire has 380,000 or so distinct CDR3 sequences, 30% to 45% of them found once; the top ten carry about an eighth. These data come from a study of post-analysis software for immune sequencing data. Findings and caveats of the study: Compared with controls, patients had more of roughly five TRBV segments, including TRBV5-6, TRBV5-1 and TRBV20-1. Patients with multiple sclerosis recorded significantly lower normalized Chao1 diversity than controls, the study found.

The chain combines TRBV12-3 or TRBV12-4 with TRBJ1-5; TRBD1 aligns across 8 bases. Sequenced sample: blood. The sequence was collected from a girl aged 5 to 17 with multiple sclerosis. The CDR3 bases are TGTGTCAGCTTAGCGGGACAGGTCCGTATCAGCAATCAGCCCCAGCATTTT. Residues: CVSLAGQVRISNQPQHF.